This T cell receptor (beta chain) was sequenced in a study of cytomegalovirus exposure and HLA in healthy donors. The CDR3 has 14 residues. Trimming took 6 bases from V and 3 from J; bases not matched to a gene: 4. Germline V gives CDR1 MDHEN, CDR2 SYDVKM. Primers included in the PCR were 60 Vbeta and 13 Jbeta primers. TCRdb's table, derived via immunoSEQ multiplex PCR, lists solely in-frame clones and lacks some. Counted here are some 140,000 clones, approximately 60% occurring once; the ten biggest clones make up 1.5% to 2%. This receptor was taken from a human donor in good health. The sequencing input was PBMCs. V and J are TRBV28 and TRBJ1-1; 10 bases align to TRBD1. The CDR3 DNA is TGTGCCAGCAGGCGACAGGGGGCCTACACTGAAGCTTTCTTT. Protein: CASRRQGAYTEAFF.